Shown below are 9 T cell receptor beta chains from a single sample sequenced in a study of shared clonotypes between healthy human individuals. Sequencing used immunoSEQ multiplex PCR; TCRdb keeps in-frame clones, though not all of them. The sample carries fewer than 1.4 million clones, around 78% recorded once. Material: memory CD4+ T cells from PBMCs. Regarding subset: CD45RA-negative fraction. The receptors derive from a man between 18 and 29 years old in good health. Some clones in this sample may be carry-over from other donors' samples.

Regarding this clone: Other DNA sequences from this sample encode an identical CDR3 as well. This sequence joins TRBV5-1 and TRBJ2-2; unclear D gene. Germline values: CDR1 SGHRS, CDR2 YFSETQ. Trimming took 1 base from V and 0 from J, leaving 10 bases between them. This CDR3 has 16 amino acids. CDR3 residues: CASSLFAASNTGELFF. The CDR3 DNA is TGCGCCAGCAGCTTGTTTGCAGCCTCGAACACCGGGGAGCTGTTTTTT. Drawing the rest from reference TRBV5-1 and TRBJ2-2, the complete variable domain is KAGVTQTPRYLIKTRGQQVTLSCSPISGHRSVSWYQQTPGQGLQFLFEYFSETQRNKGNFPGRFSGRQFSNSRSEMNVSTLELGDSALYLCASSLFAASNTGELFFGEGSRLTVL.

The CDR3 sequence is CASSLHRHIQETQYF. The CDR3 bases are TGTGCCAGCAGTTTACACAGGCACATCCAAGAGACCCAGTACTTC. The chain is built from TRBV27 and TRBJ2-5; D is perhaps TRBD1 (5 bases). The germline V gene encodes CDR1 MNHEY and CDR2 SMNVEV (reference sequence). Trimming shortened V by 2 bases and J by 1 base, and 11 bases separated the two germline ends. This CDR3 is built from 15 residues.

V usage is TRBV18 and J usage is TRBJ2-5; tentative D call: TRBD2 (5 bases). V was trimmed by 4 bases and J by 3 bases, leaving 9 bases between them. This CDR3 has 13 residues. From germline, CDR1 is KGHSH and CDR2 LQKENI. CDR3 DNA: TGTGCCAGCTCACAATCGAGGGAAGAGACCCAGTACTTC. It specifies CASSQSREETQYF.

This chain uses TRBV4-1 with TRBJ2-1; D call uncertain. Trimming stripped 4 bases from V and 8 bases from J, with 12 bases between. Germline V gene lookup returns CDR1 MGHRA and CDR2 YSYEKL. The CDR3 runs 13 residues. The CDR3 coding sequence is TGCGCCAGCAGCCCCGCAAGCTCGGATGAGCAGTTCTTC. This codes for CASSPASSDEQFF.

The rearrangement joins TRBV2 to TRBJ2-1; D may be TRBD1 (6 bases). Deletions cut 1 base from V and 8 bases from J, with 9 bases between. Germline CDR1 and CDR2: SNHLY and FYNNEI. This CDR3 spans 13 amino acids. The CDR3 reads CASSEGTVDEQFF. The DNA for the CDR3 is TGTGCCAGCAGTGAAGGGACAGTCGATGAGCAGTTCTTC.

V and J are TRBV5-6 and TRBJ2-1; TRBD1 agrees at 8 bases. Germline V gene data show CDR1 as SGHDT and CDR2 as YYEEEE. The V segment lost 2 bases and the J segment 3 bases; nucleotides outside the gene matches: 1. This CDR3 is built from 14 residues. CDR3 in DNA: TGTGCCAGCAGCTTCGGGACAGGCTACAATGAGCAGTTCTTC. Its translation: CASSFGTGYNEQFF. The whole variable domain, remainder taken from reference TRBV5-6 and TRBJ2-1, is DAGVTQSPTHLIKTRGQQVTLRCSPKSGHDTVSWYQQALGQGPQFIFQYYEEEERQRGNFPDRFSGHQFPNYSSELNVNALLLGDSALYLCASSFGTGYNEQFFGPGTRLTVL.

The chain's CDR3 is CASSPPGTSGTNNEQFF. CDR3 sequence (DNA): TGTGCCAGCTCACCCCCGGGGACTAGCGGGACAAACAATGAGCAGTTCTTC. The chain carries TRBV18 and TRBJ2-1, with TRBD2 identical over 13 bases. V lost 3 bases to trimming and J lost 5 bases; unmatched junction nucleotides: 7. The CDR3 is 17 residues long. In germline, CDR1 is KGHSH, CDR2 LQKENI.

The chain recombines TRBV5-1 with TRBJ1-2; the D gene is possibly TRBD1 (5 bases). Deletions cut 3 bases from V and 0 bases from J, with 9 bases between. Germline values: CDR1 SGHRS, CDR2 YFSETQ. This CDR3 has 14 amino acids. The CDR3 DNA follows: TGCGCCAGCAGCTCTTCAGGGCCTAACTATGGCTACACCTTC. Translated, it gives CASSSSGPNYGYTF.

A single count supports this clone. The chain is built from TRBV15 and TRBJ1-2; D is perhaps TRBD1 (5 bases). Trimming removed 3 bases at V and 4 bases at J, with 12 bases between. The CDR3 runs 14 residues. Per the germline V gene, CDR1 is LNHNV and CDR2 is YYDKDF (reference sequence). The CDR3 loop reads CATSRGLDSYGYTF. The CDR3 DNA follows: TGTGCCACCAGCAGGGGACTTGACAGCTATGGCTACACCTTC.